This T cell receptor beta chain is from a study of T cells in Graves' hyperthyroidism and ophthalmopathy. Study-wide findings and caveats: Prediction of ophthalmopathy progression came a median around 6 months pre-onset. Blood also showed most of the thyroid clonotypes that were expanded above 0.001.

The CDR3 is 14 residues long. Germline V gene sequence: CDR1 SEHNR, CDR2 FQNEAQ (reference sequence). V was trimmed by 5 bases and J by 0 bases, leaving 11 bases between them. This clonotype was counted ten times or more. Its antigen is as yet unknown. RNA transcripts gave rise to amplified TCR beta CDR3 regions. First-round RT-PCR targeting the TCR CDR3 was performed with the HTBI primer set. In TCRdb, the multiplex PCR reads were re-called with MiXCR into one record per CDR3 protein. The table has hundreds of thousands of distinct CDR3 sequences, about 20% seen once. The chain carries TRBV7-9 and TRBJ2-7; either TRBD1 or TRBD2 may supply D (5 bases each). This TCR was recovered from a man aged 25-45 years with Graves' ophthalmopathy. The specimen sequenced was blood. CDR3 in DNA: TGTGCCAGCAGCCCCCAGGGAGACTCCTACGAGCAGTACTTC. Translated, it gives CASSPQGDSYEQYF.